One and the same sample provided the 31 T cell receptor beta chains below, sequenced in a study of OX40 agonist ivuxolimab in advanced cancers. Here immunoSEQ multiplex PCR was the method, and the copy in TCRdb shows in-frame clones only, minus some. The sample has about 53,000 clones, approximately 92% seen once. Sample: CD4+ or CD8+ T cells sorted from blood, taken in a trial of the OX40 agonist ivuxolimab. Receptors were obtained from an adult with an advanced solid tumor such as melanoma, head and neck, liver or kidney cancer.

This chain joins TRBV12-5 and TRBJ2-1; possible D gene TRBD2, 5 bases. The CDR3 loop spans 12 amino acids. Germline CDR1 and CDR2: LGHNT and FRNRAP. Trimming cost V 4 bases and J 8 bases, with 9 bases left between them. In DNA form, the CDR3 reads TGTGCTAGTGGTTGGAGGACGTATGAGCAGTTCTTC. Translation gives CASGWRTYEQFF.

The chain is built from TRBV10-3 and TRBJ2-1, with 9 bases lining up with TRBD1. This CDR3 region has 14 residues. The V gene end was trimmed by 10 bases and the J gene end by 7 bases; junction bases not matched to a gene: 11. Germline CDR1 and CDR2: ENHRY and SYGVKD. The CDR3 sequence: CATGLDRGFNEQFF. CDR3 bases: TGTGCCACCGGGCTGGACAGGGGTTTTAATGAGCAGTTCTTC.

In nucleotides, the CDR3 is TGTGCCAGCAGCCTCTATAGCGGGGGGGCCTACGAGCAGTACTTC. Amino acid sequence: CASSLYSGGAYEQYF. The chain uses TRBV7-2 and TRBJ2-7; 11 nucleotides agree with TRBD2. V lost 5 bases, J lost 2 bases, and 5 bases stayed unmatched. Germline CDR1 is SGHTA and CDR2 is FQGNSA. The CDR3 has 15 amino acids.

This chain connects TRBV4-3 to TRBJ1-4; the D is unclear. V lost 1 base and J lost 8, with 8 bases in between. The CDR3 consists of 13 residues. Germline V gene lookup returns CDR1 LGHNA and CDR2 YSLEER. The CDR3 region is CASSQVPQEKLFF. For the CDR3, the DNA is TGCGCCAGCAGCCAAGTTCCTCAGGAAAAACTGTTTTTT.

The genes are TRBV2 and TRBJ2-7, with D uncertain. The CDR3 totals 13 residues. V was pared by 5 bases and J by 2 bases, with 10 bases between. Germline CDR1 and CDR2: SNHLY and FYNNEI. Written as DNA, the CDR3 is TGTGCCAGCAGTTTAAAAGGGACCTACGAGCAGTACTTC. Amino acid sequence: CASSLKGTYEQYF.

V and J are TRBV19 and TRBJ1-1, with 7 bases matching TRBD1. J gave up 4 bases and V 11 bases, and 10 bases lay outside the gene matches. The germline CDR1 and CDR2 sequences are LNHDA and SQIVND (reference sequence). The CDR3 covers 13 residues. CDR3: CAARRGQSTEAFF. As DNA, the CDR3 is TGTGCCGCCAGGAGGGGGCAGAGCACTGAAGCTTTCTTT. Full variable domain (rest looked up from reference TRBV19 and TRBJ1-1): DGGITQSPKYLFRKEGQNVTLSCEQNLNHDAMYWYRQDPGQGLRLIYYSQIVNDFQKGDIAEGYSVSREKKESFPLTVTSAQKNPTAFYLCAARRGQSTEAFFGQGTRLTVV.

CDR3: CASATIWDNSPLHF. The CDR3 nucleotides read TGTGCCAGCGCGACGATCTGGGATAATTCACCCCTCCACTTT. The V call is TRBV6-1, the J call TRBJ1-6; D uncertain. This CDR3 has 14 amino acids. Germline-derived CDR1 and CDR2 are MNHNS and SASEGT. The V gene lost 8 bases and the J gene lost 5 bases, with 13 bases spanning the gap.

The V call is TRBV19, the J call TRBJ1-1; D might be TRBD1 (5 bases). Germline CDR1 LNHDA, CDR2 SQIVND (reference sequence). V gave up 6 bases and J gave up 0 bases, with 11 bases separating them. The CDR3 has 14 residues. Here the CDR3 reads CASSKGRMNTEAFF. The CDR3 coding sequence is TGTGCCAGTAGCAAGGGACGGATGAACACTGAAGCTTTCTTT.

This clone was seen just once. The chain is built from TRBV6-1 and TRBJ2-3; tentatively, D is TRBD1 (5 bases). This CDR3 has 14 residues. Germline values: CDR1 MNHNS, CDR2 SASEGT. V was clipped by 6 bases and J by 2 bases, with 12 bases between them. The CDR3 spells CASRSRGYTDTQYF. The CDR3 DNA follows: TGTGCCAGCAGAAGTAGGGGCTACACAGATACGCAGTATTTT.

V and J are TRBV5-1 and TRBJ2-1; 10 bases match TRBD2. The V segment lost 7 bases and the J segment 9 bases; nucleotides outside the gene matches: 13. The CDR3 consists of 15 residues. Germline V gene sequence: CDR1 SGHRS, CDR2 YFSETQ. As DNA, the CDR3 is TGCGCCAGCCGGGGCGAGACTAGCGGGTGGGGTGAGCAGTTCTTC. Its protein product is CASRGETSGWGEQFF.

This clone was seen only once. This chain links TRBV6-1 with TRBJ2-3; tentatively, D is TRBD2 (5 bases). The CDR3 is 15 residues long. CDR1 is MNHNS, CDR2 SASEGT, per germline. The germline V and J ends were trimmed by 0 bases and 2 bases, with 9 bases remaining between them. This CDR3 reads CASSEARAYTDTQYF. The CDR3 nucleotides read TGTGCCAGCAGTGAAGCGCGGGCCTACACAGATACGCAGTATTTT.

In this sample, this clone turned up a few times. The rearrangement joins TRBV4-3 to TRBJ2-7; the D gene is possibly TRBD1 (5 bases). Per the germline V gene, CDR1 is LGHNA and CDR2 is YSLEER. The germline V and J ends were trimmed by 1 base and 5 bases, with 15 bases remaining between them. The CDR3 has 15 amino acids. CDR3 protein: CASSQGVGLTDEQYF. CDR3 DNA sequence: TGCGCCAGCAGCCAAGGGGTAGGGCTGACAGACGAGCAGTACTTC.

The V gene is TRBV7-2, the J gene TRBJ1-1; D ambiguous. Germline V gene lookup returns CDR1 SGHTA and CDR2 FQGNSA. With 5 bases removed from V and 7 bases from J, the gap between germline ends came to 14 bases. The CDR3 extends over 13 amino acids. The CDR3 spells CASSPGPPFEAFF. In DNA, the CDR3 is TGTGCCAGCAGCCCCGGACCGCCCTTTGAAGCTTTCTTT.

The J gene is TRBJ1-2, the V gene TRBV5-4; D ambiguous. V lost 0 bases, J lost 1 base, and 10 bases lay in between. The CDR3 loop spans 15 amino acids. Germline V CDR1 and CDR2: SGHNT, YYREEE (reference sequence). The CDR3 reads CASSLGTVGNYGYTF. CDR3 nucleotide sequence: TGTGCCAGCAGCTTGGGCACCGTGGGTAACTATGGCTACACCTTC. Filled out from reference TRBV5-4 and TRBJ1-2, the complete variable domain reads ETGVTQSPTHLIKTRGQQVTLRCSSQSGHNTVSWYQQALGQGPQFIFQYYREEENGRGNFPPRFSGLQFPNYSSELNVNALELDDSALYLCASSLGTVGNYGYTFGSGTRLTVV.

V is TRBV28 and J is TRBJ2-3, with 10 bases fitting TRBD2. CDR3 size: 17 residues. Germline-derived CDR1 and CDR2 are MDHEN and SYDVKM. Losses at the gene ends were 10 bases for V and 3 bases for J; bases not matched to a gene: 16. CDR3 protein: CATFPVGSGRGTDTQYF. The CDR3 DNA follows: TGTGCCACCTTCCCAGTGGGAAGCGGGAGGGGAACAGATACGCAGTATTTT.

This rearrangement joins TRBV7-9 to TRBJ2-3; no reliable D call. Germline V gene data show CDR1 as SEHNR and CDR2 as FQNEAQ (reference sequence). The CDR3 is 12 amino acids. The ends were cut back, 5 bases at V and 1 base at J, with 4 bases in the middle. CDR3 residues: CASSPGTDTQYF. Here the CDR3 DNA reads TGTGCCAGCAGCCCGGGCACAGATACGCAGTATTTT.

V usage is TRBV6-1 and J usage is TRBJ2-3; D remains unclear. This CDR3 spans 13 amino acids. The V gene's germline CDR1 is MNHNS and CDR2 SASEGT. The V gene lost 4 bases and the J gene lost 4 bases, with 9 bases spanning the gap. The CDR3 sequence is CASSGRAADTQYF. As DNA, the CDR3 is TGTGCCAGCAGTGGCCGGGCCGCAGATACGCAGTATTTT.

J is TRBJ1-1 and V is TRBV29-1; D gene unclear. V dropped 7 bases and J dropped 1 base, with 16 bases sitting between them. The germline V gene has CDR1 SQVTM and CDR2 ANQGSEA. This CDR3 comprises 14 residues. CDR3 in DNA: TGCAGCGCAACCCCGAGGGAACAGAACACTGAAGCTTTCTTT. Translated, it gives CSATPREQNTEAFF.

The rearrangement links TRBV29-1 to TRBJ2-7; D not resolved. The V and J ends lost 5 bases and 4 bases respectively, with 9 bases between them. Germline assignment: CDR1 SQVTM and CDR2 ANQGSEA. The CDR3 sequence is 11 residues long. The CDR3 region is CSVSTAYEQYF. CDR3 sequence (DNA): TGCAGCGTTTCAACAGCGTACGAGCAGTACTTC.

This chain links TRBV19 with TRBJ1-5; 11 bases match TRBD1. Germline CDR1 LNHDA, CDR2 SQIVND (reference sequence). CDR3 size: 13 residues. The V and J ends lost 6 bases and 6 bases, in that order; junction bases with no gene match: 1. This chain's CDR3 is CASSGTGGQPQHF. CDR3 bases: TGTGCCAGTAGCGGGACAGGGGGTCAGCCCCAGCATTTT.

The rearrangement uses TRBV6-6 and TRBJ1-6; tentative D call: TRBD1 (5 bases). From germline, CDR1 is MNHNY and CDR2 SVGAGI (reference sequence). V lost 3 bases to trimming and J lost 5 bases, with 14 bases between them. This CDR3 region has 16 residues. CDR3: CASSYGAASNNSPLHF. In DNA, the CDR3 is TGTGCCAGCAGTTATGGGGCAGCATCTAATAATTCACCCCTCCACTTT.

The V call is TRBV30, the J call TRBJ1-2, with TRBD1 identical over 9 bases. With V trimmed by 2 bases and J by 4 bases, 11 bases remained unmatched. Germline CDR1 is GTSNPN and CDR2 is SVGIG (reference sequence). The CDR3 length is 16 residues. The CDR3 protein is CAWSKGQGVSSYGYTF. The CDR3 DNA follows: TGTGCCTGGAGTAAGGGACAGGGAGTCTCCAGCTATGGCTACACCTTC.

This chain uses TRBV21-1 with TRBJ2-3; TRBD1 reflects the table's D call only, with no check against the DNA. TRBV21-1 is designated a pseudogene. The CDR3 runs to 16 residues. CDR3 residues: CASGGGRDSYTDTQYF. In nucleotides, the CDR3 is TGTGCCAGCGGAGGGGGCCGGGACAGCTACACAGATACGCAGTATTTT.

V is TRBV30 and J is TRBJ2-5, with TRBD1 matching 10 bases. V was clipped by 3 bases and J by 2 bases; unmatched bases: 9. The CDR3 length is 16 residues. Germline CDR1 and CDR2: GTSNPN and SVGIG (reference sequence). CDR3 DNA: TGTGCCTGGAGGGCCGGACAGGGGGGGGGTCAAGAGACCCAGTACTTC. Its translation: CAWRAGQGGGQETQYF.

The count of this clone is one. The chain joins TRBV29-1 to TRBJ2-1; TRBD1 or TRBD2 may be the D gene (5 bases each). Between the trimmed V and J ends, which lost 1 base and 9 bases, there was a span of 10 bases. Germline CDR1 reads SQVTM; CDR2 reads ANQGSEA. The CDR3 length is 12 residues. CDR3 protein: CSVEVVGTEQFF. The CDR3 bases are TGCAGCGTTGAAGTCGTTGGGACTGAGCAGTTCTTC.

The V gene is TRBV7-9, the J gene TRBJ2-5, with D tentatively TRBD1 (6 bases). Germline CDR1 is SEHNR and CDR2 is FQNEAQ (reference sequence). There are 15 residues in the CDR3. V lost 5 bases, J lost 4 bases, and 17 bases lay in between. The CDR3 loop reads CASSPQQGSAETQYF. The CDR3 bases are TGTGCCAGCAGCCCGCAACAGGGATCGGCAGAGACCCAGTACTTC. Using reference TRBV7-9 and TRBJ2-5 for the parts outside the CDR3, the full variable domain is DTGVSQNPRHKITKRGQNVTFRCDPISEHNRLYWYRQTLGQGPEFLTYFQNEAQLEKSRLLSDRFSAERPKGSFSTLEIQRTEQGDSAMYLCASSPQQGSAETQYFGPGTRLLVL.

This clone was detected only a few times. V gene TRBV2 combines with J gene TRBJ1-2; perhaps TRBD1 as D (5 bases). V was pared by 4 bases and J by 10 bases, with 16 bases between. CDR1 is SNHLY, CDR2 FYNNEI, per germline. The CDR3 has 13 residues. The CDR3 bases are TGTGCCAGCAGTGGACAGACCTTCCAAGACTACACCTTC. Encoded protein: CASSGQTFQDYTF.

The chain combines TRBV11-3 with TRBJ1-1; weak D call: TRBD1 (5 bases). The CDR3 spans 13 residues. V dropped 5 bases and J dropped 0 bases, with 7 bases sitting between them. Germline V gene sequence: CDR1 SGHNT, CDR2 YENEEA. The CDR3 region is CASSKTVNTEAFF. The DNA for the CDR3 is TGTGCCAGCAGCAAGACAGTGAACACTGAAGCTTTCTTT.

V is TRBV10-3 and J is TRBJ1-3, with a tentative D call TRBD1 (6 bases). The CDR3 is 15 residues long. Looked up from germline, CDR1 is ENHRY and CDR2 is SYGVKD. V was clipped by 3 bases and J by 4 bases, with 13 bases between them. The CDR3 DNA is TGTGCCATCAGTGAAGGACAGTCGAAAGGAAACACCATATATTTT. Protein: CAISEGQSKGNTIYF.

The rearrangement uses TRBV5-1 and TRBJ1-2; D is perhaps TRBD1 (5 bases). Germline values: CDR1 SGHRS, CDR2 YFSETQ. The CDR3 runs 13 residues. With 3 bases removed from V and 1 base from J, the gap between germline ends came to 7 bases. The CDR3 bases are TGCGCCAGCAGCTCGGGGGATAACTATGGCTACACCTTC. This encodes CASSSGDNYGYTF. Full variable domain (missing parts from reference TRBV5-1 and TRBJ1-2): KAGVTQTPRYLIKTRGQQVTLSCSPISGHRSVSWYQQTPGQGLQFLFEYFSETQRNKGNFPGRFSGRQFSNSRSEMNVSTLELGDSALYLCASSSGDNYGYTFGSGTRLTVV.

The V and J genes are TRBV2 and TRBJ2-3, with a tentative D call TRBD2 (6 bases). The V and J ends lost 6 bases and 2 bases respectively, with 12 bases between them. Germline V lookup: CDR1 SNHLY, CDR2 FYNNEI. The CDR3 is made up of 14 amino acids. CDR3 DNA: TGTGCCAGCAGACGCCGGGACTCCACAGATACGCAGTATTTT. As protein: CASRRRDSTDTQYF.